This T cell receptor beta chain was retrieved from a study of OX40 agonist ivuxolimab in advanced cancers. Data came from immunoSEQ multiplex PCR; TCRdb stores just in-frame clones and leaves some out. The sample holds more than 80,000 clones, more than 85% seen once. This CDR3 is 13 amino acids long. Per the germline V gene, CDR1 is WNHNN and CDR2 is SYGVQD (reference sequence). Trimming stripped 4 bases from V and 8 bases from J, with 11 bases between. The source of this sequence is an adult with an advanced solid tumor such as melanoma, head and neck, liver or kidney cancer. The starting material was CD4+ or CD8+ T cells sorted from blood, obtained in a trial of the OX40 agonist ivuxolimab. The chain joins TRBV10-1 to TRBJ2-2, with D tentatively TRBD1 (6 bases). CDR3 region: CASSAGARGELFF. The CDR3 DNA reads as TGCGCCAGCAGTGCAGGGGCGCGAGGGGAGCTGTTTTTT.